This T cell receptor (beta chain) was recorded in a study of T cells in Graves' hyperthyroidism and ophthalmopathy. Template material for amplifying TCR beta CDR3 regions consisted of RNA transcripts. Using the HTBI primer set, a first-round RT-PCR was run on the TCR CDR3. TCRdb reprocessed the multiplex PCR reads via MiXCR and lists one record per CDR3 protein. Counted here are nearly 750,000 distinct CDR3 sequences, 30% to 40% occurring once; the ten biggest clones make up roughly 30%. This clonotype was counted once. The sequence was obtained from a woman in her thirties or forties with Graves' hyperthyroidism. Material for sequencing was blood.

The CDR3 protein is CATSRYGQGAEAFF. CDR3 DNA: TGTGCCACCAGCAGATATGGACAGGGGGCTGAAGCTTTCTTT. The chain uses TRBV15 and TRBJ1-1, with 10 positions matching TRBD1. The CDR3 consists of 14 residues. The junction had 3 bases not matched to a gene; V was cut back by 2 bases and J by 6 bases. Germline CDR1 and CDR2: LNHNV and YYDKDF (reference sequence). Together with reference TRBV15 and TRBJ1-1, the CDR3 gives the full variable domain: DAMVIQNPRYQVTQFGKPVTLSCSQTLNHNVMYWYQQKSSQAPKLLFHYYDKDFNNEADTPDNFQSRRPNTSFCFLDIRSPGLGDTAMYLCATSRYGQGAEAFFGQGTRLTVV.